A single sample is the source of the 10 T cell receptor beta chains below, sequenced in a study of blood T cell repertoires in COVID-19. The table came from immunoSEQ multiplex PCR; TCRdb's copy has only in-frame clones and leaves some out. The sample comprises approximately 81,000 clones, 90% to 95% of which are singletons, and 1.9% rests with the top ten. The sequenced material came from peripheral blood. These TCRs come from a woman aged 45 to 65 in a cohort sampled during active COVID-19.

The J gene is TRBJ1-2, the V gene TRBV3-1 (or the pseudogene TRBV3-2), with D possibly TRBD1 on 6 matching bases. The CDR3 is 14 amino acids. The germline gives CDR1 LGHDT, CDR2 YNNKEL (reference sequence). Trimming left V 2 bases short and J 4 bases short, with 11 bases between. The CDR3, as DNA: TGTGCCAGCAGCCAATCAACAGGGTTCTATGGCTACACCTTC. This translates into CASSQSTGFYGYTF.

The rearrangement links TRBV7-9 to TRBJ1-5, with TRBD1 as a possible D gene (6 bases). Trimming removed 11 bases at V and 2 bases at J, with 22 bases between. Germline V lookup: CDR1 SEHNR, CDR2 FQNEAQ (reference sequence). This CDR3 contains 16 residues. In DNA form, the CDR3 reads TGTGCCCGACTCGGGACACTGGGGGTGGGCAATCAGCCCCAGCATTTT. Its protein product is CARLGTLGVGNQPQHF.

The chain couples TRBV6-2 or TRBV6-3 to TRBJ2-7, with 10 positions matching TRBD2. Germline V gives CDR1 MNHEY, CDR2 SVGEGT. The J segment lost 2 bases and the V segment lost 0 bases, leaving 10 bases of the junction unmatched. The length of the CDR3 is 18 residues. CDR3 in DNA: TGTGCCAGCAGTTACTCGAGGGTTGCTAGCGGGAGTCCCTACGAGCAGTACTTC. This translates into CASSYSRVASGSPYEQYF.

J is TRBJ1-6 and V is TRBV2; tentatively, D is TRBD1 (6 bases). This CDR3 has 14 amino acids. Looked up from germline, CDR1 is SNHLY and CDR2 is FYNNEI. Trimming left V 6 bases short and J 9 bases short, with 15 bases between. The CDR3 DNA is TGTGCCAGCAGCGCCTCGACAGGAACTTCACCCCTCCACTTT. This codes for CASSASTGTSPLHF.

This clone was recorded only once. V and J are TRBV7-3 and TRBJ1-5; D might be TRBD1 (5 bases). Between the trimmed V and J ends, which lost 5 bases and 7 bases, there was a span of 12 bases. Germline V gene data show CDR1 as SGHTA and CDR2 as FQGTGA. This CDR3 spans 13 amino acids. As DNA, the CDR3 is TGTGCCAGCAGCCTGGGGGGTGGACAGCCCCAGCATTTT. This translates into CASSLGGGQPQHF.

This clone has a single count. The chain links TRBV6-5 to TRBJ2-7; 8 positions match TRBD2. The CDR3 runs 13 residues. V shed 7 bases, J shed 6 bases, and the junction held 8 bases outside the gene matches. CDR1 is MNHEY and CDR2 is SVGAGI in the germline V gene. This CDR3 reads CASTGGDLSEQYF. CDR3 coding DNA: TGTGCCAGCACCGGGGGGGATCTTAGCGAGCAGTACTTC.

The V gene is TRBV7-2, the J gene TRBJ1-1; D gene unclear. Trimming cost V 0 bases and J 1 base, with 6 bases left between them. Germline-derived CDR1 and CDR2 are SGHTA and FQGNSA. The CDR3 spans 14 residues. The CDR3 bases are TGTGCCAGCAGCTTAGCGTCAGGGAACACTGAAGCTTTCTTT. Translation gives CASSLASGNTEAFF.

This clone has more than one count but fewer than ten. The chain couples TRBV28 to TRBJ1-6; D is ambiguous. The V gene's germline CDR1 is MDHEN and CDR2 SYDVKM. With 6 bases removed from V and 11 bases from J, the gap between germline ends came to 14 bases. The CDR3 has 13 residues. The CDR3 bases are TGTGCCAGCAGATTCCAGGAATTGACACCCCTCCACTTT. Translated: CASRFQELTPLHF.

The V call is TRBV2, the J call TRBJ2-1, with D tentatively TRBD1 (6 bases). With 3 bases removed from V and 6 bases from J, the gap between germline ends came to 15 bases. The CDR3 has 15 residues. From germline, CDR1 is SNHLY and CDR2 FYNNEI. The CDR3 loop is CASSDLGQPGNEQFF. The CDR3 region has the DNA TGTGCCAGCAGTGACCTAGGACAGCCCGGCAATGAGCAGTTCTTC.

This chain uses TRBV6-5 with TRBJ1-4, with D tentatively TRBD1 (5 bases). The CDR3 has 14 amino acids. Germline CDR1 reads MNHEY; CDR2 reads SVGAGI. V lost 6 bases and J lost 7, with 15 bases in between. DNA of the CDR3: TGTGCCAGCAGCGACCGGGGGACCGGTGAAAAACTGTTTTTT. It yields the protein CASSDRGTGEKLFF.